A single TCR beta chain is shown here with its context. Its antigen is currently unknown. The sample originates from a study of graft-versus-host responses after intestinal transplantation. Study context: Multivisceral, liver-intestinal, or isolated intestinal transplants were received by the recipients. Every recipient had anti-thymocyte globulin induction and 2 to 4 years of tacrolimus plus steroids.

V was pared by 4 bases and J by 0 bases, with 16 bases between. The CDR3 length is 18 residues. Germline loops: CDR1 SEHNR, CDR2 FQNEAQ (reference sequence). Assay: immunoSEQ multiplex PCR; the TCRdb copy retains only in-frame clones and omits some. In the table there are some 41,000 clones, over 90% of which are singletons. General observations from the study: Peak levels of circulating GvH clones tracked with early post-transplant HvG declines. GvH clones were found in recipient marrow; some appeared first in ileum or blood.

Here the sequenced sample was PBMCs, taken approximately 740 days after intestinal transplantation. V gene TRBV7-9 combines with J gene TRBJ2-6; D is possibly TRBD1 (6 bases). The source is a human patient who received an intestinal transplant, so some T cells may come from the graft donor. CDR3 loop: CASSYRQVDFSGANVLTF. The CDR3 DNA follows: TGTGCCAGCAGCTACCGACAGGTGGACTTCTCTGGGGCCAACGTCCTGACTTTC.